The count of the clone carrying this T cell receptor beta chain is one. Its antigen is as yet unknown. The data stem from a study of Tregs in tolerant kidney transplant recipients. Study conclusions and caveats: Few patients were studied, so findings need validation in larger groups.

Sequencing was performed with immunoSEQ multiplex PCR; in TCRdb, only in-frame clones are kept and a portion is missing. The sample consists of about 59,000 clones, around 83% of them appearing once. The germline CDR1 and CDR2 sequences are SGHVS and FQNEAQ. The V end was cut by 5 bases, the J end by 5 bases, with 6 bases between. This CDR3 spans 11 amino acids. The TCR sequence derives from a human donor in good health. This sequence joins TRBV7-8 and TRBJ1-1; D unresolved. The sample was CD4+ T cells from blood. The CDR3 DNA sequence: TGTGCCAGCAGCCAGGTGACTGAAGCTTTCTTT. Residues: CASSQVTEAFF. The full variable domain, its missing parts supplied by reference TRBV7-8 and TRBJ1-1, is GAGVSQSPRYKVAKRGQDVALRCDPISGHVSLFWYQQALGQGPEFLTYFQNEAQLDKSGLPSDRFFAERPEGSVSTLKIQRTQQEDSAVYLCASSQVTEAFFGQGTRLTVV.